The text below deals with one TCR beta chain. Its antigen is still unknown. Germline loops: CDR1 SGDLS, CDR2 YYNGEE. V lost 3 bases, J lost 3 bases, and 9 bases lay in between. This CDR3 has 13 residues. This sample stems from a study of T cells in localized non-small cell lung cancer. Overall study findings and caveats: Compared with tumor, uninvolved adjacent lung displayed greater T cell clonality, ranking highest overall. Analysis by sequencing included only one tumor region, so heterogeneity remains possible. Higher blood T cell density went with longer overall survival.

Generated by immunoSEQ multiplex PCR, the TCRdb table keeps only in-frame clones and is missing some. The sample lists about 10,000 clones, just under 30% occurring once. Sequenced material: lung tumor tissue, taken before any cancer treatment. The V and J genes are TRBV9 and TRBJ1-2; tentative D call: TRBD1 (6 bases). The receptor's source is a man between 35 and 75 years old with stage I lung adenocarcinoma. The CDR3 coding sequence is TGTGCCAGCAGCGCGGACAGCTACTATGGCTACACCTTC. Translated: CASSADSYYGYTF.